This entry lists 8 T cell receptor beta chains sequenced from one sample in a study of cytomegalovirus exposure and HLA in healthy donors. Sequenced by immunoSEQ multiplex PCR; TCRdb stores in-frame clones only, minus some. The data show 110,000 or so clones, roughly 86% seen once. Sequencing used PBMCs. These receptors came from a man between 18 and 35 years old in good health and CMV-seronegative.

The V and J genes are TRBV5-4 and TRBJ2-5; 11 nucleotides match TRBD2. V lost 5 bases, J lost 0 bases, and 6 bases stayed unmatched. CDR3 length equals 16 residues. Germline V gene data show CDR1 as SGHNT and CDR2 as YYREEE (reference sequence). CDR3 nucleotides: TGTGCCAGCAGGACGGGGACTAGCGGAAACCAAGAGACCCAGTACTTC. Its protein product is CASRTGTSGNQETQYF.

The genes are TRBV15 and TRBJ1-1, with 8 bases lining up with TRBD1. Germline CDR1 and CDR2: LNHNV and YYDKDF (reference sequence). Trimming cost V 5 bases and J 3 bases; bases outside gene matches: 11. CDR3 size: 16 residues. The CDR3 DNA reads TGTGCCACCAGCGGCGGGACAGGTTTTTTGTACACTGAAGCTTTCTTT. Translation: CATSGGTGFLYTEAFF.

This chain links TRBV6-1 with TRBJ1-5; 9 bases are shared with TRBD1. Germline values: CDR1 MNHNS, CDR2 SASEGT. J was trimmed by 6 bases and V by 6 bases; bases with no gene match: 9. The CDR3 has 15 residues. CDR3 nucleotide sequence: TGTGCCAGCAGATCCGGGACAGGGTATAGTCAGCCCCAGCATTTT. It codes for CASRSGTGYSQPQHF.

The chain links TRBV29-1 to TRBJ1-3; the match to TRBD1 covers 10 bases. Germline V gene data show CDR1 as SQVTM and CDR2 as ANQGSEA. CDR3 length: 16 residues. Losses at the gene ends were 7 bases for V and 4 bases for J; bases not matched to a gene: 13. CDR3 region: CSGIKPTGGQGNTIYF. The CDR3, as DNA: TGCAGCGGAATAAAACCGACAGGGGGCCAAGGAAACACCATATATTTT.

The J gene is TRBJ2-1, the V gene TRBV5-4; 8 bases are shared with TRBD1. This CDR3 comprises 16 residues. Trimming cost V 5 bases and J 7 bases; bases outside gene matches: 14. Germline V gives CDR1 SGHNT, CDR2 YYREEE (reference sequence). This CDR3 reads CASRRTGSESWNEQFF. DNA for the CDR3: TGTGCCAGCAGGAGGACAGGGAGCGAGTCCTGGAATGAGCAGTTCTTC.

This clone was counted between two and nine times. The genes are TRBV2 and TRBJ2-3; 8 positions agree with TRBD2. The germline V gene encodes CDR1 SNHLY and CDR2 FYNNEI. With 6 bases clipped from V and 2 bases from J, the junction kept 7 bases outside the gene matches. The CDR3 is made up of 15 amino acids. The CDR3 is CASSIAGQNTDTQYF. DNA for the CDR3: TGTGCCAGCAGCATAGCGGGGCAGAACACAGATACGCAGTATTTT.

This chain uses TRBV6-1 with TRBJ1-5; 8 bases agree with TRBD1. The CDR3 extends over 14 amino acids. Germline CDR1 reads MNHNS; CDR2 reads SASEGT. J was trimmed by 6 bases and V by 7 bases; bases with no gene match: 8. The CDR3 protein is CASTLQGGFQPQHF. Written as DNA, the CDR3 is TGTGCCAGCACCCTACAGGGGGGGTTTCAGCCCCAGCATTTT.

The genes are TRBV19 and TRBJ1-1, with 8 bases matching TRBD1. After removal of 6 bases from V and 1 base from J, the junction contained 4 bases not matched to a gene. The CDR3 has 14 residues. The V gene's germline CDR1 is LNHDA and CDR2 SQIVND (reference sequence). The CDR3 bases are TGTGCCAGTAGACAGGGGGAAGGGAACACTGAAGCTTTCTTT. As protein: CASRQGEGNTEAFF.